The 32 T cell receptor beta chains given below trace back to one sample, sequenced in a study of OX40 agonist ivuxolimab in advanced cancers. The library relied on the immunoSEQ multiplex PCR assay. The source is immuneACCESS, and TCRdb retained only in-frame sequences with V and J called. Part of the clones is not carried over; for the studies checked, unresolved V genes explain less than half of this, and the remainder is unexplained. Present in this sample are approximately 76,000 clones, 70% to 90% of which were seen just once. Of the sample, approximately 5.1% falls within the top ten clones. Source: CD4+ or CD8+ T cells sorted from blood, taken in a trial of the OX40 agonist ivuxolimab. These receptors came from an adult with an advanced solid tumor such as melanoma, head and neck, liver or kidney cancer.

The rearrangement joins TRBV5-1 to TRBJ2-1; 12 bases line up with TRBD2. V lost 0 bases, J lost 2 bases, and 6 bases stayed unmatched. Per the germline V gene, CDR1 is SGHRS and CDR2 is YFSETQ. CDR3 length equals 18 residues. The CDR3 here is CASSLVSLAGGPYNEQFF. The CDR3 DNA sequence: TGCGCCAGCAGCTTGGTATCCCTAGCGGGGGGGCCCTACAATGAGCAGTTCTTC.

The gene calls are TRBV6-5 and TRBJ2-5, with D possibly being TRBD2 (6 bases). Germline V gene data show CDR1 as MNHEY and CDR2 as SVGAGI. V gave up 8 bases and J gave up 11 bases, with 24 bases separating them. The CDR3 spans 14 residues. The CDR3 region has the DNA TGTGCCAGCCGCCTCCGACTAGGAGGGTCAGAGCAGTACTTC. Protein product: CASRLRLGGSEQYF.

V and J are TRBV5-1 and TRBJ2-5; no firm D call. The CDR3 spans 16 residues. The V and J ends lost 2 bases and 0 bases respectively, with 14 bases between them. CDR1 SGHRS and CDR2 YFSETQ come from the germline V gene. The CDR3 coding sequence is TGCGCCAGCAGCTTATTCCCAGCTGGGGACCAAGAGACCCAGTACTTC. It yields the protein CASSLFPAGDQETQYF.

The CDR3 coding sequence is TGTGCCACCAGCTTCCCGGACAGGGTAGAGACCCAGTACTTC. Translated, it gives CATSFPDRVETQYF. This chain uses TRBV15 with TRBJ2-5; 8 bases are shared with TRBD1. Germline V gene data show CDR1 as LNHNV and CDR2 as YYDKDF (reference sequence). The ends lost 5 bases at V and 4 bases at J; junction bases unmatched: 6. The CDR3 spans 14 residues.

This chain connects TRBV2 to TRBJ2-3; no firm D call. The germline gives CDR1 SNHLY, CDR2 FYNNEI. This CDR3 has 10 amino acids. Trimming took 4 bases from V and 5 from J, leaving 1 base between them. The CDR3 DNA is TGTGCCAGCAGTGGAGATACGCAGTATTTT. Encoded protein: CASSGDTQYF.

The V gene is TRBV4-1, the J gene TRBJ2-7; tentatively, D is TRBD1 or TRBD2 (6 bases each). V was pared by 0 bases and J by 2 bases, with 14 bases between. CDR1 and CDR2 (germline): MGHRA, YSYEKL. The CDR3 runs to 16 residues. CDR3 in DNA: TGCGCCAGCAGCCAAGAAGGGGGGCCAAACCCCTACGAGCAGTACTTC. This codes for CASSQEGGPNPYEQYF.

J is TRBJ2-2 and V is TRBV14; no firm D call. Germline V gene lookup returns CDR1 SGHDN and CDR2 FVKESK. The CDR3 runs to 15 residues. Trimming took 3 bases from V and 0 from J, leaving 8 bases between them. The CDR3 DNA sequence: TGTGCCAGCAGCCAGAAGACCGCGAACACCGGGGAGCTGTTTTTT. Protein: CASSQKTANTGELFF.

The gene calls are TRBV19 and TRBJ2-7; 11 bases map to TRBD2. The CDR3 consists of 14 residues. The V gene's germline CDR1 is LNHDA and CDR2 SQIVND (reference sequence). V dropped 5 bases and J dropped 9; count of bases not matched to a gene: 9. The CDR3: CASSAKLAGAGQYF. CDR3 sequence (DNA): TGTGCCAGTAGTGCGAAACTAGCGGGAGCCGGGCAGTACTTC.

This chain uses TRBV6-4 with TRBJ1-1, with 9 nucleotides matching TRBD1. The CDR3 is made up of 13 amino acids. J gave up 8 bases and V 10 bases, and 11 bases lay outside the gene matches. Germline-derived CDR1 and CDR2 are MRHNA and SNTAGT. The CDR3 loop is CAIRPGQGTEAFF. The CDR3 DNA reads as TGTGCCATCAGACCGGGACAGGGAACCGAAGCTTTCTTT.

The chain uses TRBV6-6 and TRBJ2-1; TRBD2 matches at 9 bases. The CDR3 has 16 residues. Looked up from germline, CDR1 is MNHNY and CDR2 is SVGAGI (reference sequence). J gave up 5 bases and V 2 bases, and 7 bases lay outside the gene matches. CDR3 loop: CASSYPAGGAHNEQFF. As DNA, the CDR3 is TGTGCCAGCAGTTACCCCGCGGGAGGGGCCCACAATGAGCAGTTCTTC.

The chain has TRBV9 and TRBJ2-7; 10 nucleotides agree with TRBD1. There are 16 residues in the CDR3. Per germline, CDR1 SGDLS and CDR2 YYNGEE. Trimming took 4 bases from V and 2 from J; bases not matched to a gene: 9. Here the CDR3 DNA reads TGTGCCAGCAGCCCCTTCTTCGGGACAGGGGCCTACGAGCAGTACTTC. Its translation: CASSPFFGTGAYEQYF.

The chain couples TRBV6-5 to TRBJ2-7; D is uncertain. Between the trimmed V and J ends, which lost 5 bases and 2 bases, there was a span of 7 bases. CDR1 and CDR2 (germline): MNHEY, SVGAGI. This CDR3 is 12 amino acids long. The CDR3 spells CASSPKTYEQYF. The CDR3, as DNA: TGTGCCAGCAGTCCGAAGACCTACGAGCAGTACTTC.

This clone has only a few counts. The chain carries TRBV5-1 and TRBJ1-4; 9 positions agree with TRBD1. Germline V gene sequence: CDR1 SGHRS, CDR2 YFSETQ. The trim removed 2 bases at V and 8 bases at J, leaving 4 bases unmatched. The CDR3 is 14 residues long. CDR3 residues: CASSLQGAREKLFF. As DNA, the CDR3 is TGCGCCAGCAGCTTACAGGGGGCGAGGGAAAAACTGTTTTTT.

V usage is TRBV7-8 and J usage is TRBJ2-3; D remains ambiguous. V was cut by 1 base and J by 2 bases, with 10 bases left in between. This CDR3 is built from 15 residues. Looked up from germline, CDR1 is SGHVS and CDR2 is FQNEAQ. In nucleotides, the CDR3 is TGTGCCAGCAGCTTAGAGCCCGCCCCCACAGATACGCAGTATTTT. Its protein product is CASSLEPAPTDTQYF.

The chain couples TRBV7-9 to TRBJ1-1, with 10 bases that match TRBD1. Trimming took 4 bases from V and 1 from J; bases not matched to a gene: 3. CDR1 and CDR2 from the germline V gene are SEHNR and FQNEAQ (reference sequence). CDR3 length equals 15 residues. CDR3 DNA sequence: TGTGCCAGCAGCTCGACAGGGGGCTGGAACACTGAAGCTTTCTTT. This codes for CASSSTGGWNTEAFF.

The genes are TRBV19 and TRBJ1-3, with TRBD1 identical over 7 bases. V lost 5 bases, J lost 2 bases, and 9 bases stayed unmatched. The CDR3 totals 16 residues. Per germline, CDR1 LNHDA and CDR2 SQIVND (reference sequence). CDR3 sequence reads: CASSLTTGTPGNTIYF. The CDR3 bases are TGTGCCAGTAGTCTCACGACAGGGACCCCTGGAAACACCATATATTTT.

This sequence joins TRBV9 and TRBJ2-5; D possibly matches TRBD1 or TRBD2 (6 bases each). V lost 7 bases to trimming and J lost 2 bases, with 15 bases between them. Germline CDR1 SGDLS, CDR2 YYNGEE. The CDR3 has 14 amino acids. The chain's CDR3 is CASSGGGTQETQYF. The CDR3 DNA reads TGTGCCAGCTCTGGAGGGGGGACACAAGAGACCCAGTACTTC. Full variable domain (missing parts from reference TRBV9 and TRBJ2-5): DSGVTQTPKHLITATGQRVTLRCSPRSGDLSVYWYQQSLDQGLQFLIQYYNGEERAKGNILERFSAQQFPDLHSELNLSSLELGDSALYFCASSGGGTQETQYFGPGTRLLVL.

V is TRBV6-5 and J is TRBJ1-2; TRBD1 agrees at 9 bases. With 0 bases clipped from V and 8 bases from J, the junction kept 7 bases outside the gene matches. The CDR3 spans 15 residues. Germline V gene lookup returns CDR1 MNHEY and CDR2 SVGAGI. For the CDR3, the DNA is TGTGCCAGCAGTTACTCCGGGACAGGGAGGTTCGGCTACACCTTC. Protein product: CASSYSGTGRFGYTF.

The V and J genes are TRBV28 and TRBJ1-4; TRBD1 agrees at 7 bases. Germline CDR1 is MDHEN and CDR2 is SYDVKM. The ends lost 3 bases at V and 2 bases at J; junction bases unmatched: 6. This CDR3 has 16 amino acids. The DNA for the CDR3 is TGTGCCAGCAGTTTCCCGAGGGGGCCTACTAATGAAAAACTGTTTTTT. This translates into CASSFPRGPTNEKLFF.

The chain employs TRBV10-3 and TRBJ1-5; D is possibly TRBD1 (5 bases). Trimming took 8 bases from V and 7 from J, leaving 15 bases between them. The CDR3 spans 13 residues. CDR1 and CDR2 from the germline V gene are ENHRY and SYGVKD. The CDR3 bases are TGTGCCATCGCTGGGCAGGGTAAACAGCCCCAGCATTTT. This gives the protein CAIAGQGKQPQHF.

The V gene is TRBV6-6, the J gene TRBJ2-1; TRBD2 agrees at 7 bases. The CDR3 spans 15 residues. Per germline, CDR1 MNHNY and CDR2 SVGAGI (reference sequence). Trimming took 4 bases from V and 3 from J; bases not matched to a gene: 6. CDR3 amino acids: CASSSPGGGYNEQFF. CDR3 coding DNA: TGTGCCAGCAGTTCCCCTGGCGGGGGCTACAATGAGCAGTTCTTC.

This rearrangement joins TRBV5-5 to TRBJ1-1; no firm D call. Germline CDR1 reads SGHKS; CDR2 reads YYEKEE (reference sequence). V gave up 2 bases and J gave up 4 bases, with 9 bases separating them. CDR3 size: 13 residues. The CDR3 coding sequence is TGTGCCAGCAGCTTACGAGGTGGCACTGAAGCTTTCTTT. Protein: CASSLRGGTEAFF.

In this sample, this clone is medium-sized. This rearrangement joins TRBV30 to TRBJ2-7; D is unresolved. Germline V CDR1 and CDR2: GTSNPN, SVGIG (reference sequence). The V end lost 5 bases, the J end lost 0 bases, and 11 bases lay between the germline ends. The length of the CDR3 is 13 residues. DNA for the CDR3: TGTGCCTGGGCTAGGTCCAGCTCCTACGAGCAGTACTTC. Translated: CAWARSSSYEQYF.

The chain combines TRBV21-1 with TRBJ2-2; the listed D gene, TRBD2, was not tested against the DNA. TRBV21-1 is described as a pseudogene. The CDR3 runs to 17 residues. The CDR3 here is CASSNRLAGDYAGELFF. CDR3 DNA sequence: TGTGCCAGCAGCAATCGTCTAGCGGGAGATTACGCCGGGGAGCTGTTTTTT.

The rearrangement links TRBV14 to TRBJ2-3, with D possibly TRBD2 on 6 matching bases. Germline CDR1 SGHDN, CDR2 FVKESK. The CDR3 spans 18 residues. The V end lost 0 bases, the J end lost 4 bases, and 20 bases lay between the germline ends. The CDR3 nucleotides are TGTGCCAGCAGCCAAGACCTGCTCCGGGAGTACCCTCCAGATACGCAGTATTTT. Protein sequence: CASSQDLLREYPPDTQYF.

This chain connects TRBV5-1 to TRBJ2-5; D is perhaps TRBD1 (6 bases). The CDR3 contains 15 residues. The V gene's germline CDR1 is SGHRS and CDR2 YFSETQ. The V end lost 0 bases, the J end lost 0 bases, and 9 bases lay between the germline ends. The CDR3 DNA sequence: TGCGCCAGCAGCTTGGAAGGACAGAACCAAGAGACCCAGTACTTC. It encodes CASSLEGQNQETQYF.

The rearrangement joins TRBV7-8 to TRBJ2-7; the D is unclear. The CDR3 extends over 16 amino acids. Germline V lookup: CDR1 SGHVS, CDR2 FQNEAQ. The ends were cut back, 0 bases at V and 5 bases at J, with 17 bases in the middle. The CDR3 coding sequence is TGTGCCAGCAGCTTAGCTTTGTTGTCGGCAGTCCACGAGCAGTACTTC. It codes for CASSLALLSAVHEQYF.

The chain is built from TRBV6-6 and TRBJ2-3; the match to TRBD1 covers 7 bases. J lost 2 bases, V lost 7 bases, and 0 bases had no gene match. CDR1 MNHNY and CDR2 SVGAGI come from the germline V gene (reference sequence). The CDR3 consists of 12 residues. Here the CDR3 reads CASKGATDTQYF. The CDR3 region has the DNA TGTGCCAGCAAGGGGGCCACAGATACGCAGTATTTT.

The rearrangement joins TRBV21-1 to TRBJ2-7. TRBV21-1 is a known pseudogene. This CDR3 spans 15 amino acids. CDR3 in amino acids: CASSKEGAGTHEQYF. CDR3 in DNA: TGTGCCAGCAGCAAAGAAGGGGCGGGCACCCACGAGCAGTACTTC.

The gene calls are TRBV19 and TRBJ1-3; D is undetermined. V dropped 9 bases and J dropped 0 bases, with 15 bases sitting between them. Germline values: CDR1 LNHDA, CDR2 SQIVND (reference sequence). The CDR3 contains 15 residues. The CDR3 loop reads CASYIMWDSGNTIYF. The CDR3, as DNA: TGTGCCAGCTATATTATGTGGGACTCTGGAAACACCATATATTTT.

The chain links TRBV7-9 to TRBJ2-7, with a tentative D call TRBD1 (6 bases). Trimming cost V 5 bases and J 7 bases, with 18 bases left between them. In germline, CDR1 is SEHNR, CDR2 FQNEAQ (reference sequence). The CDR3 length is 14 residues. The CDR3 bases are TGTGCCAGCAGCCCGGGTTGGGGGCCGGGGGAGCAGTACTTC. Amino acid sequence: CASSPGWGPGEQYF.

The CDR3 here is CASSLGSGGHEQYF. In DNA form, the CDR3 reads TGTGCCAGCAGTTTAGGAAGTGGAGGCCACGAGCAGTACTTC. The chain recombines TRBV6-6 with TRBJ2-7; weak D call: TRBD2 (5 bases). Between the trimmed V and J ends, which lost 4 bases and 5 bases, there was a span of 15 bases. Germline V gene lookup returns CDR1 MNHNY and CDR2 SVGAGI (reference sequence). This CDR3 is built from 14 residues.